These T cell receptor beta chains were read from a single sample in a study of T-cell reconstitution after alpha-beta-depleted transplantation in children. MiXCR, run by TCRdb on the PCR reads, gives a single entry per CDR3 protein. The sample shows a few hundred thousand distinct CDR3 sequences, 10% to 15% of them seen only once. The sample here was PBMCs, mostly from graft donor cells, taken 360 days after TCRalphabeta/CD19-depleted stem cell transplant. These receptor sequences come from a male patient under 18 who had a stem cell transplant for acute myeloid leukemia, so the T cells may come from the graft donor. The CDR3 runs from the conserved cysteine through the conserved F or W. A D gene is named only where the DNA matches it firmly. Rows may omit the clone size; those that give it use once, few, many or a size class.

clone_size j_call v_call d_call cdr3_aa cdr3_nt
. TRBJ1-1 TRBV28 . CASSFHRVFAEAFF TGTGCCAGCAGTTTCCACAGGGTTTTTGCTGAAGCTTTCTTT
. TRBJ2-3 TRBV7-3 TRBD1 CASSPLGTGADTQYF TGTGCCAGCAGCCCCCTCGGGACAGGGGCGGATACGCAGTATTTT
. TRBJ1-1 TRBV6-1 . CASMGAGCNYTEAFF TGTGCCAGCATGGGGGCAGGGTGTAACTACACTGAAGCTTTCTTT
few TRBJ2-1 TRBV6-2/TRBV6-3 TRBD1 CASSYFGQGEQFF TGTGCCAGCAGTTACTTCGGACAGGGTGAGCAGTTCTTC
. TRBJ2-7 TRBV20-1 TRBD1 CSARELTGGSYEQYF TGCAGTGCTAGAGAATTGACAGGGGGTTCCTACGAGCAGTACTTC
few TRBJ1-4 TRBV3-1 . CASSQDRGLTGKLFF TGTGCCAGCAGCCAAGATCGGGGGTTAACGGGAAAACTGTTTTTT
. TRBJ1-1 TRBV30 . CAWSFIHRLMNTEAFF TGTGCCTGGAGTTTCATTCATCGGCTTATGAACACTGAAGCTTTCTTT
few TRBJ2-2 TRBV10-3 TRBD2 CAITPGTSGSGTGELFF TGTGCCATCACTCCCGGGACTAGCGGGAGTGGCACCGGGGAGCTGTTTTTT
many TRBJ2-5 TRBV10-3 . CASMVSGQETQYF TGTGCCTCGATGGTTAGCGGCCAAGAGACCCAGTACTTC
few TRBJ1-5 TRBV15 . CATSREAGSYQPQHF TGTGCCACCAGCAGAGAAGCGGGGTCCTATCAGCCCCAGCATTTT
few TRBJ1-4 TRBV9 . CASSPEQLPNEKLFF TGTGCCAGCAGCCCCGAACAGCTACCTAATGAAAAACTGTTTTTT
. TRBJ2-2 TRBV10-3 . CAITATPNTGELFF TGTGCCATCACCGCGACACCGAACACCGGGGAGCTGTTTTTT
. TRBJ2-7 TRBV7-9 TRBD2 CASSQRTSGKQYEQYF TGTGCCAGCAGCCAGCGGACTAGCGGGAAACAATACGAGCAGTACTTC
few TRBJ2-3 TRBV29-1 TRBD2 CSPGGTGGSHWTDTQYF TGCAGCCCTGGGGGAACGGGAGGCTCACATTGGACAGATACGCAGTATTTT
few TRBJ2-7 TRBV28 TRBD1 CASGSGTGGTRSYEQYF TGTGCCAGCGGGTCCGGGACAGGGGGCACCCGGTCCTACGAGCAGTACTTC
few TRBJ2-3 TRBV27 . CASSWLPPDTQYF TGTGCCAGCAGTTGGCTGCCCCCCGATACGCAGTATTTT
many TRBJ1-1 TRBV10-3 . CAISERPLNTEAFF TGTGCCATCAGTGAGAGACCATTGAACACTGAAGCTTTCTTT
. TRBJ2-1 TRBV28 . CASSLPPQITYNEQFF TGTGCCAGCAGTTTACCCCCCCAGATTACCTACAATGAGCAGTTCTTC
. TRBJ2-7 TRBV7-8 . CASSLEPTGTYEQYF TGTGCCAGCAGCTTAGAACCCACAGGGACTTACGAGCAGTACTTC
many TRBJ2-5 TRBV6-5 . CASSYSLVQETQYF TGTGCCAGCAGTTACAGCCTGGTACAAGAGACCCAGTACTTC
. TRBJ2-5 TRBV7-8 . CASSLVRDQETQYF TGTGCCAGCAGCTTAGTTCGGGACCAAGAGACCCAGTACTTC
. TRBJ1-6 TRBV7-2 TRBD1 CASRRDRGSSPLHF TGTGCCAGCAGACGGGACAGGGGAAGCTCACCCCTCCACTTT
. TRBJ2-3 TRBV7-2 TRBD2 CASSPGAGVVDTQYF TGTGCCAGCAGCCCCGGGGCGGGAGTCGTAGATACGCAGTATTTT
few TRBJ2-7 TRBV29-1 TRBD1 CSVEVRGQGSYEQYF TGCAGCGTTGAAGTGAGGGGACAGGGAAGCTACGAGCAGTACTTC
many TRBJ2-5 TRBV7-9 . CASSPIQQETQYF TGTGCCAGCAGCCCCATCCAACAGGAGACCCAGTACTTC
few TRBJ1-4 TRBV11-2 . CASSSGLGTEKLFF TGTGCCAGCAGCTCGGGCCTAGGGACCGAAAAACTGTTTTTT
. TRBJ1-1 TRBV28 . CASWERRLLNTEAFF TGTGCCAGCTGGGAGCGGCGACTTCTGAACACTGAAGCTTTCTTT
few TRBJ2-7 TRBV12-3/TRBV12-4 . CASSPLARPANEQYF TGTGCCAGCAGTCCTCTGGCCAGGCCCGCCAACGAGCAGTACTTC
. TRBJ2-5 TRBV20-1 TRBD1 CSAMWPGQQETQYF TGCAGTGCTATGTGGCCGGGACAGCAAGAGACCCAGTACTTC
. TRBJ2-7 TRBV7-9 TRBD1 CASSHRTGDQYEQYF TGTGCCAGCAGCCACAGGACAGGGGATCAGTACGAGCAGTACTTC
few TRBJ2-2 TRBV18 . CASSPQRAANTGELFF TGTGCCAGCTCACCACAAAGGGCAGCGAACACCGGGGAGCTGTTTTTT
. TRBJ2-7 TRBV5-1 . CASSLGLTQTYEQYF TGCGCCAGCAGCTTGGGACTAACACAGACCTACGAGCAGTACTTC
. TRBJ1-4 TRBV7-2 . CASSLVGQNEKLFF TGTGCCAGCAGTCTGGTTGGCCAGAATGAAAAACTGTTTTTT
. TRBJ2-7 TRBV5-8 TRBD1 CASSLGTSGTASYEQYF TGTGCCAGCAGCTTGGGAACATCCGGGACAGCCTCCTACGAGCAGTACTTC
. TRBJ2-7 TRBV18 . CASSRVQGYEQYF TGTGCCAGCTCACGGGTACAGGGCTACGAGCAGTACTTC
. TRBJ2-2 TRBV6-1 . CASSGQSGSRRLFF TGTGCCAGCAGCGGACAGTCCGGGTCCCGGCGCCTGTTTTTT
. TRBJ2-5 TRBV9 . CASSVGVSYQETQYF TGTGCCAGCAGCGTAGGGGTTTCGTACCAAGAGACCCAGTACTTC
. TRBJ2-1 TRBV25-1 TRBD2 CASSIGTSGNEQFF TGTGCCAGCAGTATAGGGACTAGCGGCAATGAGCAGTTCTTC
few TRBJ1-1 TRBV30 . CAWRQQGYTEAFF TGTGCCTGGAGGCAACAGGGATACACTGAAGCTTTCTTT
many TRBJ2-5 TRBV5-1 . CASRLGQLRETQYF TGCGCCAGCAGACTCGGACAGTTAAGGGAGACCCAGTACTTC
. TRBJ1-1 TRBV15 . CATSRDRGTGVEAFF TGTGCCACCAGCAGAGATAGGGGAACGGGGGTTGAAGCTTTCTTT